This TCR beta chain appears in the sequencing data of a study of graft-versus-host responses after intestinal transplantation (dated by TCRdb to the early 2020s). Describing the broader study: The transplants that recipients got were multivisceral, liver-intestinal, or isolated intestinal. Every recipient was given anti-thymocyte globulin induction, followed by around three years of maintenance tacrolimus and steroids. Graft-versus-host and host-versus-graft alloreactive T cell clones were tracked in the graft, circulation and bone marrow after intestinal transplantation using bulk TCR-beta CDR3 sequencing. Alloreactive clones were identified by sequencing pre-transplant mixed lymphocyte reaction products and comparing them with unstimulated pre-transplant donor and recipient T cells. A cohort of approximately 24 intestinal transplant recipients, including one retransplant, was enrolled, and a few patients lacking pretransplant specimens were excluded. A peak of at least 4% donor T cells among recipient peripheral blood mononuclear cells was the definition used for donor T cell macrochimerism. Samples from three later patients were sequenced in-house on an Illumina MiSeq with MiXCR processing rather than by the commercial service.

Libraries were prepared through the immunoSEQ multiplex PCR assay. For most patients, genomic DNA was isolated with the Qiagen DNeasy Blood and Tissue Kit and sent frozen to Adaptive Biotechnologies for TCR sequencing. For most patients, high-throughput TCR-beta CDR3 sequencing of genomic DNA was performed by Adaptive Biotechnologies. Per the source publication's procedure: TCR sequencing data were retrieved from Adaptive's ImmunoSEQ software for around 18 patients, whereas three other patients were processed with MiXCR and VDJtools. CD4 versus CD8 sorting errors were corrected by removing sequences found in both subsets at a frequency ratio below 5:1. CDR3 nucleotide sequences shared between donor and recipient were removed because their origin could not be assigned. At least 2-fold expansion over unstimulated cells and a minimum CFSE-low frequency of 0.002% (template counts) or 0.001% (read counts) were required for clones to be classified as alloreactive. Mappable clones were those detected in sequenced pre-transplant spleen, lymph node, or MLR CFSE-low populations of the donor or recipient. Cumulative frequency of alloreactive clones was calculated as a percentage of all sequences weighted by copy number. The table was pulled from immuneACCESS by TCRdb, which kept in-frame rearrangements only. Such tables lose some clones; where checked, under half of the loss comes from unresolved V genes, and the rest has no known cause. The D gene and trimming were derived from the DNA, and the V and J assignments and clone size from that table. Within this sample are some 79,000 clones, with approximately 88% of them counted one time only. Roughly 0.35% of the sample is in the top ten clones.

Study-wide conclusions, independent of this receptor: Patients with donor T cell macrochimerism had high GvH to HvG T cell clonal ratios in their allografts. Early after transplant, peak levels of circulating GvH clones were found to be associated with declines in HvG clones. The conclusions were limited by the relatively low number and heterogeneity of the intestinal transplant patients. GvH clones were found in recipient bone marrow, and some of the GvH clones appeared earlier in ileal mucosa or blood, which is consistent with an intestinal mucosal origin.

Worth noting for this clone: Its target antigen remains unknown. One base away there is no much larger clone; base qualities are not given.

V is pared back by 5 bases and J by 4 bases, with 12 bases lying between the germline termini. CDR1 SGHTA and CDR2 FQGTGA are derived from the germline V gene. The CDR3 numbers 15 residues from cysteine through phenylalanine. CDR3 DNA is the only sequence kept; it has 45 bases, read in frame from the first base. The time point tag for this specimen amounts to: cells obtained before transplantation from donor or recipient. CD3+CD4+ and CD3+CD8+ populations were FACS-sorted from unstimulated pre-transplant donor and recipient cells taken from spleen or lymph nodes. The sequenced sample was unstimulated CD4+ T cells sorted from spleen or lymph node cells, obtained before intestinal transplant. The source of this sequence is a human donor who received an intestinal transplant. The chain is made from TRBV7-3 and TRBJ2-6; 5 matching bases give a weak D call of TRBD2. The DNA is as follows: TGTGCCAGCAGCCCCGCCGGGATCGGGGCCAACGTCCTGACTTTC. This codes for CASSPAGIGANVLTF.